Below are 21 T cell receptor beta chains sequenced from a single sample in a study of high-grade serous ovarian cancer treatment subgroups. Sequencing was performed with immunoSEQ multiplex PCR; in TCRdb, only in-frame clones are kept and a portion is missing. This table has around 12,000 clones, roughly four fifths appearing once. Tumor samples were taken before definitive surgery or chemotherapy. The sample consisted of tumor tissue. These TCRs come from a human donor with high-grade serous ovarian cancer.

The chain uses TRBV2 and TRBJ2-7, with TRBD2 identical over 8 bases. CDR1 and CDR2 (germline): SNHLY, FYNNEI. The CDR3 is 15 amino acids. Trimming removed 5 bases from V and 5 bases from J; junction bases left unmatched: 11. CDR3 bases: TGTGCCAGCAGTAAACCGGGACTAGGGGGGGACGAGCAGTACTTC. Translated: CASSKPGLGGDEQYF.

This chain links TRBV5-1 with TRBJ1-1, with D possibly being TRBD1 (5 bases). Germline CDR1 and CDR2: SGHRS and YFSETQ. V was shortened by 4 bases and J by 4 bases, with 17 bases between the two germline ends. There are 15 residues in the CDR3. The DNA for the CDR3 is TGCGCCAGCAGCGCTCAGGGAACGGAGGGCACTGAAGCTTTCTTT. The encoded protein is CASSAQGTEGTEAFF.

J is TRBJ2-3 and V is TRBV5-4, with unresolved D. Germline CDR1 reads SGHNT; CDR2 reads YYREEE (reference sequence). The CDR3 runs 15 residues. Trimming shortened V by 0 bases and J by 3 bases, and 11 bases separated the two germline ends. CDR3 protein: CASSLARTATDTQYF. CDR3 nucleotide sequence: TGTGCCAGCAGCTTGGCCCGGACGGCGACAGATACGCAGTATTTT.

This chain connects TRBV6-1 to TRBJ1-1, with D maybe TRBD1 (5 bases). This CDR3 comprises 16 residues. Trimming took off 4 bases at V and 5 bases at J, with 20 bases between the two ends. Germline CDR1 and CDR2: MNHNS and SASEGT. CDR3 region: CASSGRRQGDRTEAFF. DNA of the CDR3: TGTGCCAGCAGTGGTAGACGGCAGGGTGATCGTACTGAAGCTTTCTTT.

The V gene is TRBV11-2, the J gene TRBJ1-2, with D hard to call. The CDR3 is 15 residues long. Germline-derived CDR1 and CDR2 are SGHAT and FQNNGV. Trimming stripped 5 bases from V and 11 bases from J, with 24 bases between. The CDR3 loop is CASSPGGVGTDPYTF. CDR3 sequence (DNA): TGTGCCAGCAGCCCCGGCGGTGTGGGCACGGATCCGTACACCTTC. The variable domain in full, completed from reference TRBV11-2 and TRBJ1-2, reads EAGVAQSPRYKIIEKRQSVAFWCNPISGHATLYWYQQILGQGPKLLIQFQNNGVVDDSQLPKDRFSAERLKGVDSTLKIQPAKLEDSAVYLCASSPGGVGTDPYTFGSGTRLTVV.

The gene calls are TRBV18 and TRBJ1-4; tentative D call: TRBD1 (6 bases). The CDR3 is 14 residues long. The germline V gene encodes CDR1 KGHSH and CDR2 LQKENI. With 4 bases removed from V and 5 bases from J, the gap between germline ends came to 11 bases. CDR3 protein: CASSLQGRNEKLFF. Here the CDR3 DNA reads TGTGCCAGCTCACTCCAGGGGAGGAATGAAAAACTGTTTTTT.

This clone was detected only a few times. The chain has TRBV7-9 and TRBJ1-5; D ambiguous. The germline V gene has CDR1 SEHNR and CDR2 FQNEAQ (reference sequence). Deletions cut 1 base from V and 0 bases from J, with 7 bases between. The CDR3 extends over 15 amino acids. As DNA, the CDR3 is TGTGCCAGCAGCTTAGAGGGATATAGCAATCAGCCCCAGCATTTT. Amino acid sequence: CASSLEGYSNQPQHF.

The CDR3 sequence: CASSLLGAGELFF. The CDR3 nucleotides read TGTGCCAGCAGCCTTCTAGGAGCCGGGGAGCTGTTTTTT. V usage is TRBV7-2 and J usage is TRBJ2-2; D gene unclear. V lost 5 bases to trimming and J lost 6 bases, with 10 bases between them. Germline V gene data show CDR1 as SGHTA and CDR2 as FQGNSA. This CDR3 contains 13 residues.

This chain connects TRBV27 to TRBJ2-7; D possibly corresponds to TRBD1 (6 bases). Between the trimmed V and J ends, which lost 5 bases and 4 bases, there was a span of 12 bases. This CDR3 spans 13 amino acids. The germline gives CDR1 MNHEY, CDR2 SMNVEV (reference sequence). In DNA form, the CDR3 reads TGTGCCAGCAGTATAACAGGGCCTTACGAGCAGTACTTC. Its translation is CASSITGPYEQYF.

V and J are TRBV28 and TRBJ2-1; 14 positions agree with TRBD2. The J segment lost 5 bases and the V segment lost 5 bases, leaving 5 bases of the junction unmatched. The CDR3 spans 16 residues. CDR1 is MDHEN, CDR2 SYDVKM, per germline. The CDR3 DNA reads TGTGCCAGCAGTCCTTGGACTAGCGGGAGGAACAATGAGCAGTTCTTC. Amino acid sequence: CASSPWTSGRNNEQFF. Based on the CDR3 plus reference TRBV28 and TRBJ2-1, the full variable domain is DVKVTQSSRYLVKRTGEKVFLECVQDMDHENMFWYRQDPGLGLRLIYFSYDVKMKEKGDIPEGYSVSREKKERFSLILESASTNQTSMYLCASSPWTSGRNNEQFFGPGTRLTVL.

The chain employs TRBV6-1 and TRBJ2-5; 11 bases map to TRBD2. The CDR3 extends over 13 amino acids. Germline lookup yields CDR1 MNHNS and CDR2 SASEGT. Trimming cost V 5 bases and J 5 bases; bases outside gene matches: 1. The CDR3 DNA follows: TGTGCCAGCAGTTGGACTAGCGGGGAGACCCAGTACTTC. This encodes CASSWTSGETQYF.

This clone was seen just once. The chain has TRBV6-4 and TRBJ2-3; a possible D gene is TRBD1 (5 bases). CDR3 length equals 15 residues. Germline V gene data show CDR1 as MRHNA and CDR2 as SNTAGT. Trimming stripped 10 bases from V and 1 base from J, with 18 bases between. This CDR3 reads CATTGSSGCTDTQYF. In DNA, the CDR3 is TGTGCCACCACAGGCTCTAGTGGGTGCACAGATACGCAGTATTTT.

The chain's CDR3 is CASSWGGPSDTQYF. DNA for the CDR3: TGTGCCAGCAGTTGGGGGGGTCCCTCAGATACGCAGTATTTT. This chain links TRBV6-5 with TRBJ2-3, with TRBD2 matching over 7 bases. The ends lost 4 bases at V and 4 bases at J; junction bases unmatched: 5. CDR1 and CDR2 (germline): MNHEY, SVGAGI. The CDR3 extends over 14 amino acids.

This CDR3 reads CASSLEGLAHNEQFF. CDR3 sequence (DNA): TGCGCCAGCAGCTTGGAGGGACTAGCGCACAATGAGCAGTTCTTC. This sequence joins TRBV5-1 and TRBJ2-1; 10 bases align to TRBD2. The J segment lost 5 bases and the V segment lost 0 bases, leaving 2 bases of the junction unmatched. Per germline, CDR1 SGHRS and CDR2 YFSETQ. This CDR3 region has 15 residues.

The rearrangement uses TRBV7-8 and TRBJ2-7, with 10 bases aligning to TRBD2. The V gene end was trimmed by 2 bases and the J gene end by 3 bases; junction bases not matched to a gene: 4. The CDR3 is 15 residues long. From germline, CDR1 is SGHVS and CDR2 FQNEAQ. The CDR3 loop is CASSLLAGAIYEQYF. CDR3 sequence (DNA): TGTGCCAGCAGCTTACTAGCGGGAGCTATCTACGAGCAGTACTTC.

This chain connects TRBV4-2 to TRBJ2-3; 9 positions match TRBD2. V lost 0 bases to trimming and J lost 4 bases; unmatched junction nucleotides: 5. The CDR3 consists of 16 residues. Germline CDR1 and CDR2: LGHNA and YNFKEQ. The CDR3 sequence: CASSQEYTSGSDTQYF. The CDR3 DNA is TGTGCCAGCAGCCAAGAATATACTAGCGGGTCAGATACGCAGTATTTT.

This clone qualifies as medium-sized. CDR3 bases: TGTGCCAGCAGCTTGGGAGTAGCGGGAGACGACAATGAGCAGTTCTTC. This gives the protein CASSLGVAGDDNEQFF. The rearrangement uses TRBV5-6 and TRBJ2-1, with TRBD2 matching 9 bases. CDR3 length equals 16 residues. CDR1 and CDR2 (germline): SGHDT, YYEEEE. Losses at the gene ends were 0 bases for V and 5 bases for J; bases not matched to a gene: 6.

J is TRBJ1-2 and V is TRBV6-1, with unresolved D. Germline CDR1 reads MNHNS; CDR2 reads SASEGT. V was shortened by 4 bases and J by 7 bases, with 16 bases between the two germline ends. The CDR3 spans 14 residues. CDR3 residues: CASSGPERTLGYTF. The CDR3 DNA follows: TGTGCCAGCAGTGGACCTGAGAGGACTCTTGGCTACACCTTC.

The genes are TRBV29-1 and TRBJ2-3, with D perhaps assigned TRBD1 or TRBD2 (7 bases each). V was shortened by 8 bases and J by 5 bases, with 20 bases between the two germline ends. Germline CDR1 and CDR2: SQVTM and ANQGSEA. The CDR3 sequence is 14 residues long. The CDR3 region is CSSTGAGGGDTQYF. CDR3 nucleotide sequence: TGCAGCTCGACGGGGGCAGGGGGGGGAGATACGCAGTATTTT.

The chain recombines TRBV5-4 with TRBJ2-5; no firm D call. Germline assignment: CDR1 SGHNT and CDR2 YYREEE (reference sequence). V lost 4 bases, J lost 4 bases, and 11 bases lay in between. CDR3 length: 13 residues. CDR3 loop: CASSHRTGETQYF. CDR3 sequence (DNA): TGTGCCAGCAGCCACCGGACGGGAGAGACCCAGTACTTC.

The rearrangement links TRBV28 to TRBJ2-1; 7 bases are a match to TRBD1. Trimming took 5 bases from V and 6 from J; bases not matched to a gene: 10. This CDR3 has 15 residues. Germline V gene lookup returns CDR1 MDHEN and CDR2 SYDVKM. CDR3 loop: CASSQRQGSFNEQFF. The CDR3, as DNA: TGTGCCAGCAGTCAGAGACAGGGCTCATTCAATGAGCAGTTCTTC.